These 3 T cell receptor beta chains came from one sample sequenced in a study of blood T cell repertoires in COVID-19. Measured with immunoSEQ multiplex PCR; TCRdb has only the in-frame clones, and not every one. The sample yields about 200,000 clones, over 80% seen once. The specimen was PBMCs or T cells enriched from blood (not recorded which). The receptor source for this set is a young woman who had been exposed to COVID-19.

The V and J genes are TRBV4-1 and TRBJ1-2, with a possible D match to TRBD1 (5 bases). There are 14 residues in the CDR3. The germline gives CDR1 MGHRA, CDR2 YSYEKL. V was trimmed by 4 bases and J by 5 bases, leaving 14 bases between them. CDR3 nucleotide sequence: TGCGCCAGCAGCCGTGACAGAGAAATATATGGCTACACCTTC. Its translation is CASSRDREIYGYTF.

CDR3 sequence: CASSWAGGNEQFF. In DNA form, the CDR3 reads TGTGCCAGCAGCTGGGCGGGGGGCAATGAGCAGTTCTTC. The rearrangement links TRBV7-2 to TRBJ2-1; 8 bases are a match to TRBD2. The junction had 2 bases not matched to a gene; V was cut back by 4 bases and J by 6 bases. Looked up from germline, CDR1 is SGHTA and CDR2 is FQGNSA. This CDR3 region has 13 residues.

This sequence joins TRBV15 and TRBJ2-3; 7 bases map to TRBD1. Germline CDR1 and CDR2: LNHNV and YYDKDF (reference sequence). The CDR3 length is 14 residues. Germline trimming cut 6 bases from V and 5 bases from J; bases unmatched to any gene: 8. The CDR3 reads CATSRDRSEDTQYF. CDR3 DNA sequence: TGTGCCACCAGTAGGGACAGATCCGAAGATACGCAGTATTTT.